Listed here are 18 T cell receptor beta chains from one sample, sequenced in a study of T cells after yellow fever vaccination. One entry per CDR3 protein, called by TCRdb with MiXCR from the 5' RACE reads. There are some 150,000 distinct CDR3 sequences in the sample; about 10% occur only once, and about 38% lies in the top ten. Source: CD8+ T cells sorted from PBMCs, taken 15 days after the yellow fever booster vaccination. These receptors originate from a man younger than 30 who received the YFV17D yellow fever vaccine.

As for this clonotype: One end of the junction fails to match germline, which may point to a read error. DNA of the CDR3: TGTGCCAGCAGCCCAGACGGACTAATCTCCGACGAGCAGTACTTC. Encoded protein: CASSPDGLISDEQYF. The chain uses TRBV13 and TRBJ2-7, with D perhaps TRBD2 (6 bases). This CDR3 is built from 15 residues. CDR1 and CDR2 (germline): PRHDT, FYEKMQ (reference sequence).

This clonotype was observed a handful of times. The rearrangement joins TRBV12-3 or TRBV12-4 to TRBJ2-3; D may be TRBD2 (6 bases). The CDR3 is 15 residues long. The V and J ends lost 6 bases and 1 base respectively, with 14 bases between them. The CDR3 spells CASSQGREGTDTQYF. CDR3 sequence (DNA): TGTGCCAGCAGCCAAGGCAGGGAGGGCACAGATACGCAGTATTTT.

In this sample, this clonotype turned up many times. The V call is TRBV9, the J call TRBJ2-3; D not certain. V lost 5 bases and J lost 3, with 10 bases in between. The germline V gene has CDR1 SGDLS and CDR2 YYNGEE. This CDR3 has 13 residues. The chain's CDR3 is CASRSWRTDTQYF. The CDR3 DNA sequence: TGTGCCAGCAGGTCCTGGAGAACAGATACGCAGTATTTT.

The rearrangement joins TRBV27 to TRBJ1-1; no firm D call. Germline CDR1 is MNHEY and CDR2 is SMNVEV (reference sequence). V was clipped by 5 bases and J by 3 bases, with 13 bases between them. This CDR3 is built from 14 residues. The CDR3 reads CASSRGGGYTEAFF. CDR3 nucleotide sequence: TGTGCCAGCAGTCGGGGAGGTGGGTACACTGAAGCTTTCTTT.

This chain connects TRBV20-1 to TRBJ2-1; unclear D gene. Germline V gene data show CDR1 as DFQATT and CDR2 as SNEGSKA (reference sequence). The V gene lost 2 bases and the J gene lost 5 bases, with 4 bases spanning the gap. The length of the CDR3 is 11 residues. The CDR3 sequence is CSARIHNEQFF. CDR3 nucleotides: TGCAGTGCTAGAATTCACAATGAGCAGTTCTTC.

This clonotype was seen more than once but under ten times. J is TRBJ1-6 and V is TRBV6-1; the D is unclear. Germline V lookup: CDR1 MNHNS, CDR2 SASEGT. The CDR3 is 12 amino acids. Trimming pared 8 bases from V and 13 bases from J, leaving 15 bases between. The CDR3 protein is CASLRIGSPLHF. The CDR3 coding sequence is TGTGCCAGCCTTAGAATCGGATCCCCCCTCCACTTT.

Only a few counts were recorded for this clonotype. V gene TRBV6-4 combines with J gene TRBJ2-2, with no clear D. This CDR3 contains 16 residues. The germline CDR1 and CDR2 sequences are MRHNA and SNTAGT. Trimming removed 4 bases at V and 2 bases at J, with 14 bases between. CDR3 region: CASSAREWQNTGELFF. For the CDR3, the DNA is TGTGCCAGCAGTGCCCGAGAGTGGCAAAACACCGGGGAGCTGTTTTTT.

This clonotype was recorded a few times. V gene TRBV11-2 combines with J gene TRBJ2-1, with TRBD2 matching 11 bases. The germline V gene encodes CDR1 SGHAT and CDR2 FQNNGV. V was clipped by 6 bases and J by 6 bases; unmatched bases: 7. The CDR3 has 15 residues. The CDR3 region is CASRRSGGGSNEQFF. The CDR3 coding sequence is TGTGCCAGCAGACGTAGCGGGGGGGGATCCAATGAGCAGTTCTTC.

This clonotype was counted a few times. This CDR3 reads CASSEPGQSYNEQFF. The CDR3 DNA sequence: TGTGCCAGCAGCGAGCCGGGACAGTCCTACAATGAGCAGTTCTTC. The rearrangement uses TRBV5-6 and TRBJ2-1; 7 bases line up with TRBD1. Germline CDR1 and CDR2: SGHDT and YYEEEE. The CDR3 has 15 residues. V lost 4 bases to trimming and J lost 1 base; unmatched junction nucleotides: 5.

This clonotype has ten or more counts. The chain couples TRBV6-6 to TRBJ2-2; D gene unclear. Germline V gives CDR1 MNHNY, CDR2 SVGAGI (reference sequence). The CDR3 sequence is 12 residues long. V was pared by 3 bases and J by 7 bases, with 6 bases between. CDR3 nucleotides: TGTGCCAGCAGTTATACACGCGGGGAGCTGTTTTTT. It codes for CASSYTRGELFF.

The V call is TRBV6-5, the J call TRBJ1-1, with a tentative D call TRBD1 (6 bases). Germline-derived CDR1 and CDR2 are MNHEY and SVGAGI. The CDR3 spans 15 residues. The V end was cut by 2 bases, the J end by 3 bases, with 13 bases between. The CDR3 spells CASSYASQGDTEAFF. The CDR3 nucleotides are TGTGCCAGCAGTTACGCGTCACAGGGAGACACTGAAGCTTTCTTT.

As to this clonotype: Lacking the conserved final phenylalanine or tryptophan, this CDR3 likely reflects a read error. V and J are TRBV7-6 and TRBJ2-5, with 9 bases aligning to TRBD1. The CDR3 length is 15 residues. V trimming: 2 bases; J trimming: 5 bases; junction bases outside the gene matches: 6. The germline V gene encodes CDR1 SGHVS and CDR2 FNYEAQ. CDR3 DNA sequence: TGTGCCAGCAGCTTAAGGGACAGGGAAGCGGAGACCCAGTACTCC. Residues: CASSLRDREAETQYS.

The CDR3 sequence: CASSLRGIYEQYF. CDR3 DNA sequence: TGTGCCAGCAGTTTAAGGGGGATATACGAGCAGTACTTC. The chain joins TRBV27 to TRBJ2-7, with a weak D call TRBD1 (6 bases). The germline gives CDR1 MNHEY, CDR2 SMNVEV (reference sequence). Trimming pared 2 bases from V and 4 bases from J, leaving 9 bases between. This CDR3 spans 13 amino acids.

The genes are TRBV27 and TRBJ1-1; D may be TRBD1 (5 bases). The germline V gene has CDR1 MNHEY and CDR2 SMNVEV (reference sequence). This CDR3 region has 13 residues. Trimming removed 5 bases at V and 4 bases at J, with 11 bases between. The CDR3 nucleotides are TGTGCCAGCAGTGTCGGGGCCAGCACTGAAGCTTTCTTT. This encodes CASSVGASTEAFF.

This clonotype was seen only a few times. CDR3 in DNA: TGTGCCAGCAGTGCCGGGACAGCAGGCAATCAGCCCCAGCATTTT. The encoded protein is CASSAGTAGNQPQHF. This chain links TRBV25-1 with TRBJ1-5, with 7 bases that match TRBD1. CDR1 and CDR2 (germline): MGHDK, SYGVNS. The CDR3 length is 15 residues. The V and J ends lost 4 bases and 2 bases, in that order; junction bases with no gene match: 5.

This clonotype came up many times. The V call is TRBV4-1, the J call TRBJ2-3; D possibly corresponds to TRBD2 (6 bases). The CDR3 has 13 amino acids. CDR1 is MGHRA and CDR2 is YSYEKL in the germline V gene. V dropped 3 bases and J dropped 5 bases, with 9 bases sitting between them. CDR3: CASSQDSGDTQYF. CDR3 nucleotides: TGCGCCAGCAGCCAGGATAGCGGAGATACGCAGTATTTT.

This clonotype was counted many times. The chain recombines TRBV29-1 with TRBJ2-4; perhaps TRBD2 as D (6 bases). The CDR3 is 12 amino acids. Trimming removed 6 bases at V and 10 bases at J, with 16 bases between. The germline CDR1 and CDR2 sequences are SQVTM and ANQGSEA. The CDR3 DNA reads TGCAGCGTCGGCAGACTAGATCAGATTCAGTACTTC. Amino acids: CSVGRLDQIQYF.

Here the CDR3 reads CASSGTVSSPFTYEQYV. CDR3 in DNA: TGTGCCAGCAGCGGAACAGTCTCATCGCCCTTTACCTACGAGCAGTACGTC. This chain joins TRBV28 and TRBJ2-7; no definite D call. Germline CDR1 reads MDHEN; CDR2 reads SYDVKM. The V end was cut by 6 bases, the J end by 2 bases, with 23 bases between. The length of the CDR3 is 17 residues.